These 5 T cell receptor beta chains share one sample of origin, sequenced in a study of cytomegalovirus exposure and HLA in healthy donors. PCR involved 60 Vbeta and 13 Jbeta primers. Sequencing used immunoSEQ multiplex PCR; TCRdb keeps in-frame clones, though not all of them. The table has around 170,000 clones, over 75% seen once. The sequenced material came from PBMCs. The receptors here all came from a man aged 40-50 years in good health and CMV-seropositive.

The J gene is TRBJ1-1, the V gene TRBV7-3, with a weak D call TRBD1 (5 bases). The CDR3 length is 15 residues. Trimming cost V 2 bases and J 3 bases, with 13 bases left between them. Germline CDR1 reads SGHTA; CDR2 reads FQGTGA. CDR3 nucleotide sequence: TGTGCCAGCAGCTTAGACAGTGGTGGAGACACTGAAGCTTTCTTT. Protein sequence: CASSLDSGGDTEAFF.

This chain uses TRBV4-3 with TRBJ1-4; D is perhaps TRBD1 (5 bases). Germline V lookup: CDR1 LGHNA, CDR2 YSLEER. The CDR3 spans 15 residues. The V gene lost 0 bases and the J gene lost 8 bases, with 13 bases spanning the gap. The CDR3 spells CASSQDRVGGEKLFF. The CDR3, as DNA: TGCGCCAGCAGCCAAGATCGGGTCGGGGGGGAAAAACTGTTTTTT.

The chain uses TRBV7-9 and TRBJ1-3; D is undetermined. The germline V and J ends were trimmed by 1 base and 0 bases, with 10 bases remaining between them. The CDR3 runs 16 residues. Germline V gene data show CDR1 as SEHNR and CDR2 as FQNEAQ (reference sequence). The DNA of the CDR3 is TGTGCCAGCAGCTTAGGAAGCGGAAGCTCTGGAAACACCATATATTTT. Its protein product is CASSLGSGSSGNTIYF.

The chain couples TRBV5-4 to TRBJ2-7, with D perhaps matching TRBD1 (6 bases). V dropped 4 bases and J dropped 2 bases, with 13 bases sitting between them. Germline values: CDR1 SGHNT, CDR2 YYREEE (reference sequence). The CDR3 contains 14 residues. CDR3 residues: CASSPRDTPYEQYF. As DNA, the CDR3 is TGTGCCAGCAGCCCACGGGACACACCCTACGAGCAGTACTTC.

This chain links TRBV4-3 with TRBJ2-1, with 10 bases lining up with TRBD1. Unmatched junction bases numbered 13, after V lost 0 bases and J lost 5 bases. There are 19 residues in the CDR3. Per the germline V gene, CDR1 is LGHNA and CDR2 is YSLEER. CDR3 loop: CASSQDPPLGQGVNNEQFF. CDR3 sequence (DNA): TGCGCCAGCAGCCAAGACCCCCCGCTAGGACAGGGGGTGAACAATGAGCAGTTCTTC.